One sample yielded the 18 T cell receptor beta chains listed below, sequenced in a study of T cell responses to AZD1222 COVID-19 vaccine. Using immunoSEQ multiplex PCR, the repertoire was profiled, and TCRdb retains in-frame clones only, with some absent. The repertoire holds 150,000 or so clones, with approximately 91% as singletons. Sequences were derived from peripheral blood, sampled 28 days after the second AZD1222 dose. The source of these receptors is an adult who received the AZD1222 COVID-19 vaccine.

V is TRBV9 and J is TRBJ2-3, with TRBD2 as a possible D gene (6 bases). Germline V gives CDR1 SGDLS, CDR2 YYNGEE. V lost 6 bases and J lost 2, with 16 bases in between. The CDR3 loop spans 15 amino acids. The CDR3 DNA reads as TGTGCCAGCACCCCCCTGGCGGGGATCACAGATACGCAGTATTTT. Protein: CASTPLAGITDTQYF.

The chain carries TRBV27 and TRBJ1-2; D is uncertain. Germline V lookup: CDR1 MNHEY, CDR2 SMNVEV (reference sequence). CDR3 length equals 13 residues. V gave up 2 bases and J gave up 4 bases, with 8 bases separating them. The CDR3 nucleotides read TGTGCCAGCAGTTTAGCGGGGTTCTATGGCTACACCTTC. Residues: CASSLAGFYGYTF.

In its sample, this clone was seen once. The rearrangement joins TRBV29-1 to TRBJ1-1, with a possible D match to TRBD1 (6 bases). The CDR3 sequence is 16 residues long. Germline V gives CDR1 SQVTM, CDR2 ANQGSEA. Trimming shortened V by 0 bases and J by 1 base, and 15 bases separated the two germline ends. CDR3 sequence: CSVEELGGRANTEAFF. Written as DNA, the CDR3 is TGCAGCGTTGAAGAACTCGGGGGGCGAGCGAACACTGAAGCTTTCTTT.

The chain uses TRBV13 and TRBJ2-1; D may be TRBD1 (6 bases). Germline V CDR1 and CDR2: PRHDT, FYEKMQ (reference sequence). V lost 4 bases and J 0 bases, leaving 13 bases between the germline ends. The CDR3 has 16 amino acids. CDR3 sequence (DNA): TGTGCCAGCAGCTCCCGAACAGGGAGCTCCTACAATGAGCAGTTCTTC. Translating gives CASSSRTGSSYNEQFF.

The chain uses TRBV6-1 and TRBJ1-4; 10 nucleotides match TRBD1. The CDR3 totals 15 residues. Looked up from germline, CDR1 is MNHNS and CDR2 is SASEGT. The trim removed 2 bases at V and 8 bases at J, leaving 5 bases unmatched. Written as DNA, the CDR3 is TGTGCCAGCAGTGAATGGGGGACAGGGGAAGAAAAACTGTTTTTT. Its protein product is CASSEWGTGEEKLFF.

V usage is TRBV7-3 and J usage is TRBJ1-3; D remains unclear. The CDR3 length is 14 residues. Trimming stripped 5 bases from V and 1 base from J, with 9 bases between. Germline CDR1 and CDR2: SGHTA and FQGTGA. CDR3 DNA sequence: TGTGCCAGCAGCCCTTTGGGTTCTGGAAACACCATATATTTT. This sequence encodes CASSPLGSGNTIYF.

This clone was detected once. The chain combines TRBV2 with TRBJ1-4; D possibly corresponds to TRBD1 (5 bases). The CDR3 covers 14 residues. From germline, CDR1 is SNHLY and CDR2 FYNNEI. Trimming removed 3 bases from V and 8 bases from J, with 13 bases in between. The CDR3 protein is CASSDGGGKEKLFF. CDR3 sequence (DNA): TGTGCCAGCAGTGACGGTGGGGGAAAAGAAAAACTGTTTTTT.

This sequence joins TRBV24-1 and TRBJ2-4; D possibly corresponds to TRBD2 (5 bases). The V gene lost 2 bases and the J gene lost 3 bases, with 16 bases spanning the gap. The CDR3 runs to 17 residues. Germline values: CDR1 KGHDR, CDR2 SFDVKD. In DNA form, the CDR3 reads TGTGCCACCAGTGATTCCCGGACTGGCCGCTACAAAAACATTCAGTACTTC. It encodes CATSDSRTGRYKNIQYF.

This rearrangement joins TRBV12-3 or TRBV12-4 to TRBJ2-7; unclear D gene. Between the trimmed V and J ends, which lost 3 bases and 4 bases, there was a span of 10 bases. This CDR3 has 13 amino acids. The CDR3 nucleotides read TGTGCCAGCAGTTTGATGGGAATTTACGAGCAGTACTTC. Amino acid sequence: CASSLMGIYEQYF.

In the case of this clone: At one end the junction does not follow the germline gene, possibly because of a read error. This chain links TRBV2 with TRBJ1-4, with D uncertain. CDR3 size: 14 residues. Germline CDR1 is SNHLY and CDR2 is FYNNEI. The CDR3 loop reads CASKLVRENGKLFF. DNA of the CDR3: TGTGCCAGCAAGTTGGTCAGAGAGAATGGAAAACTGTTTTTT.

This chain uses TRBV9 with TRBJ2-1; D is undetermined. Trimming removed 4 bases at V and 5 bases at J, with 10 bases between. The germline gives CDR1 SGDLS, CDR2 YYNGEE. CDR3 length: 13 residues. The CDR3 DNA follows: TGTGCCAGCAGCCCCCCGGGCGACAATGAGCAGTTCTTC. Residues: CASSPPGDNEQFF.

This sequence joins TRBV7-3 and TRBJ2-5; 9 nucleotides align to TRBD2. The J segment lost 4 bases and the V segment lost 1 base, leaving 4 bases of the junction unmatched. Germline V gives CDR1 SGHTA, CDR2 FQGTGA. The CDR3 spans 15 residues. CDR3 sequence (DNA): TGTGCCAGCAGCTTAATAGCGGGAGAGGGAGAGACCCAGTACTTC. Translating gives CASSLIAGEGETQYF.

The V gene is TRBV3-1 (or the pseudogene TRBV3-2), the J gene TRBJ2-1; 7 bases align to TRBD1. The CDR3 covers 17 residues. Germline V lookup: CDR1 LGHDT, CDR2 YNNKEL (reference sequence). Unmatched junction bases numbered 11, after V lost 2 bases and J lost 4 bases. The CDR3 loop reads CASSQTGTAALYNEQFF. CDR3 coding DNA: TGTGCCAGCAGCCAAACCGGGACAGCTGCCTTATACAATGAGCAGTTCTTC.

The CDR3 nucleotides are TGCAGCGTTGAACCCGGGGGGCAGGGTAACACTGAAGCTTTCTTT. This translates into CSVEPGGQGNTEAFF. The rearrangement links TRBV29-1 to TRBJ1-1; a possible D gene is TRBD1 (6 bases). The V gene's germline CDR1 is SQVTM and CDR2 ANQGSEA. CDR3 size: 15 residues. V was shortened by 2 bases and J by 2 bases, with 15 bases between the two germline ends. The whole variable domain, remainder taken from reference TRBV29-1 and TRBJ1-1, is SAVISQKPSRDICQRGTSLTIQCQVDSQVTMMFWYRQQPGQSLTLIATANQGSEATYESGFVIDKFPISRPNLTFSTLTVSNMSPEDSSIYLCSVEPGGQGNTEAFFGQGTRLTVV.

The V gene is TRBV5-4, the J gene TRBJ2-1, with D uncertain. The length of the CDR3 is 13 residues. V was shortened by 2 bases and J by 10 bases, with 13 bases between the two germline ends. The germline V gene has CDR1 SGHNT and CDR2 YYREEE (reference sequence). The chain's CDR3 is CASSFSEIGEQFF. The CDR3, as DNA: TGTGCCAGCAGCTTTAGTGAGATTGGGGAGCAGTTCTTC.

This chain links TRBV10-2 with TRBJ1-3; D gene uncertain. Germline V lookup: CDR1 WSHSY, CDR2 SAAADI. The V end lost 0 bases, the J end lost 3 bases, and 21 bases lay between the germline ends. CDR3 length: 19 amino acids. As DNA, the CDR3 is TGCGCCAGCAGTGAGTCCCCCAGTTTCGGGCGCGGCATTGGAAACACCATATATTTT. Translated, it gives CASSESPSFGRGIGNTIYF.

The genes are TRBV6-1 and TRBJ2-3, with 8 bases aligning to TRBD2. Germline lookup yields CDR1 MNHNS and CDR2 SASEGT. The CDR3 covers 18 residues. With 4 bases clipped from V and 0 bases from J, the junction kept 12 bases outside the gene matches. The CDR3 is CASSAQHGGAGSTDTQYF. The CDR3 DNA reads TGTGCCAGCAGTGCCCAGCACGGGGGGGCCGGTAGCACAGATACGCAGTATTTT.

The chain employs TRBV5-8 and TRBJ1-5; 9 bases match TRBD1. This CDR3 has 16 residues. Germline V gene lookup returns CDR1 SGHTS and CDR2 YDEGEE. V was clipped by 4 bases and J by 6 bases; unmatched bases: 11. CDR3 sequence (DNA): TGTGCCAGCAGCCAACGACAGGGGGTGATCGGTCAGCCCCAGCATTTT. This translates into CASSQRQGVIGQPQHF. The variable domain in full, with the rest retrieved from reference TRBV5-8 and TRBJ1-5, is EAGVTQSPTHLIKTRGQQATLRCSPISGHTSVYWYQQALGLGLQFLLWYDEGEERNRGNFPPRFSGRQFPNYSSELNVNALELEDSALYLCASSQRQGVIGQPQHFGDGTRLSIL.